The 25 T cell receptor beta chains in this list originate from one sample, sequenced in a study of blood T cell repertoires in COVID-19. Assay used: immunoSEQ multiplex PCR; TCRdb lists only in-frame clones, some missing. The data contain 200,000 to 250,000 clones, about 88% of them seen just once; the ten biggest clones take up around 2.7%. The specimen sequenced was PBMCs or T cells enriched from blood (not recorded which). These receptors originate from a woman aged 30 to 39 who had recovered from COVID-19.

This chain uses TRBV2 with TRBJ2-1; 9 bases match TRBD2. V shed 4 bases and J 4 bases; nucleotides not matched to a gene: 5. The CDR3 has 15 residues. Looked up from germline, CDR1 is SNHLY and CDR2 is FYNNEI. CDR3 residues: CASSAETSGYNEQFF. The CDR3 DNA reads as TGTGCCAGCAGTGCGGAGACTAGCGGATACAATGAGCAGTTCTTC. Filled out from reference TRBV2 and TRBJ2-1, the complete variable domain reads EPEVTQTPSHQVTQMGQEVILRCVPISNHLYFYWYRQILGQKVEFLVSFYNNEISEKSEIFDDQFSVERPDGSNFTLKIRSTKLEDSAMYFCASSAETSGYNEQFFGPGTRLTVL.

This clone was counted between two and nine times. The chain links TRBV2 to TRBJ1-2; D may be TRBD1 (6 bases). CDR1 is SNHLY and CDR2 is FYNNEI in the germline V gene. The CDR3 loop spans 14 amino acids. The germline V and J ends were trimmed by 5 bases and 6 bases, with 16 bases remaining between them. CDR3 loop: CASSLQGYVDGYTF. CDR3 nucleotide sequence: TGTGCCAGCAGTTTACAGGGATACGTGGATGGCTACACCTTC.

V and J are TRBV9 and TRBJ2-1, with D tentatively TRBD1 (6 bases). Looked up from germline, CDR1 is SGDLS and CDR2 is YYNGEE. Between the trimmed V and J ends, which lost 1 base and 9 bases, there was a span of 14 bases. The CDR3 runs 14 residues. The CDR3 loop reads CASSVRQGIAEQFF. The CDR3 nucleotides are TGTGCCAGCAGCGTACGGCAGGGGATCGCTGAGCAGTTCTTC. Combining the CDR3 with reference TRBV9 and TRBJ2-1 gives the whole variable domain DSGVTQTPKHLITATGQRVTLRCSPRSGDLSVYWYQQSLDQGLQFLIQYYNGEERAKGNILERFSAQQFPDLHSELNLSSLELGDSALYFCASSVRQGIAEQFFGPGTRLTVL.

The V and J genes are TRBV4-3 and TRBJ1-2, with 12 bases identical to TRBD1. Germline-derived CDR1 and CDR2 are LGHNA and YSLEER. This CDR3 comprises 17 residues. Losses at the gene ends were 0 bases for V and 8 bases for J; bases not matched to a gene: 10. Here the CDR3 reads CASSQDRGTGGALGYTF. Written as DNA, the CDR3 is TGCGCCAGCAGCCAAGATAGAGGGACAGGGGGCGCATTAGGCTACACCTTC.

V is TRBV10-3 and J is TRBJ2-7, with 7 bases matching TRBD2. This CDR3 is built from 15 residues. The V gene end was trimmed by 3 bases and the J gene end by 2 bases; junction bases not matched to a gene: 7. CDR1 and CDR2 from the germline V gene are ENHRY and SYGVKD. CDR3 DNA: TGTGCCATCAGTGATGGGACGGGGGGTCCCTACGAGCAGTACTTC. This codes for CAISDGTGGPYEQYF.

The CDR3 DNA reads as TGTGCCAGCAGCAGAGAGGCAGGGCGGTACGAGCAGTACTTC. It encodes CASSREAGRYEQYF. V is TRBV2 and J is TRBJ2-7; D might be TRBD1 (5 bases). Germline V gene sequence: CDR1 SNHLY, CDR2 FYNNEI. This CDR3 has 14 amino acids. The V and J ends lost 6 bases and 4 bases respectively, with 16 bases between them.

The CDR3 region is CSVEEADRAFYGYTF. CDR3 DNA sequence: TGCAGCGTTGAAGAGGCCGACAGGGCTTTCTATGGCTACACCTTC. The chain links TRBV29-1 to TRBJ1-2; TRBD1 agrees at 7 bases. This CDR3 is built from 15 residues. The germline V gene has CDR1 SQVTM and CDR2 ANQGSEA. V trimming: 0 bases; J trimming: 4 bases; junction bases outside the gene matches: 8.

This clone has just a few counts. The chain has TRBV7-9 and TRBJ2-5; TRBD1 aligns across 9 bases. This CDR3 has 16 amino acids. With V trimmed by 3 bases and J by 4 bases, 9 bases remained unmatched. The germline V gene encodes CDR1 SEHNR and CDR2 FQNEAQ (reference sequence). CDR3 bases: TGTGCCAGCAGCTTGGAGGACAGGGGAGGGGGAGAGACCCAGTACTTC. It encodes CASSLEDRGGGETQYF.

The chain joins TRBV6-5 to TRBJ1-4; the D gene is possibly TRBD1 (5 bases). The CDR3 spans 15 residues. The germline V gene encodes CDR1 MNHEY and CDR2 SVGAGI. V was cut by 0 bases and J by 8 bases, with 13 bases left in between. CDR3 sequence (DNA): TGTGCCAGCAGTTACTCGAAAGGGGTGGGAGAAAAACTGTTTTTT. It codes for CASSYSKGVGEKLFF.

The chain links TRBV7-9 to TRBJ1-4; 7 bases are a match to TRBD1. CDR3 length: 16 residues. Germline V lookup: CDR1 SEHNR, CDR2 FQNEAQ (reference sequence). J gave up 4 bases and V 1 base, and 6 bases lay outside the gene matches. The CDR3 here is CASSLGGRDSNEKLFF. In DNA, the CDR3 is TGTGCCAGCAGCTTAGGGGGCCGGGACAGTAATGAAAAACTGTTTTTT.

The rearrangement links TRBV2 to TRBJ1-1, with TRBD1 as a possible D gene (6 bases). V lost 1 base and J 0 bases, leaving 6 bases between the germline ends. The CDR3 extends over 14 amino acids. Germline CDR1 and CDR2: SNHLY and FYNNEI. The CDR3 is CASSEGTVNTEAFF. The CDR3, as DNA: TGTGCCAGCAGTGAAGGGACAGTGAACACTGAAGCTTTCTTT.

The genes are TRBV6-2 or TRBV6-3 and TRBJ1-5; 9 nucleotides agree with TRBD1. Germline trimming cut 4 bases from V and 7 bases from J; bases unmatched to any gene: 5. Germline V gene sequence: CDR1 MNHEY, CDR2 SVGEGT. The CDR3 is 14 amino acids. CDR3: CASSSGTGRQPQHF. CDR3 DNA sequence: TGTGCCAGCAGTTCCGGGACAGGGCGACAGCCCCAGCATTTT.

In this sample, this clone turned up once. The chain employs TRBV6-5 and TRBJ1-1; 7 nucleotides line up with TRBD1. This CDR3 comprises 14 residues. Germline CDR1 and CDR2: MNHEY and SVGAGI. The junction had 6 bases not matched to a gene; V was cut back by 2 bases and J by 6 bases. CDR3 region: CASSYGQGDPEAFF. CDR3 DNA: TGTGCCAGCAGTTACGGGCAGGGGGACCCTGAAGCTTTCTTT.

This chain joins TRBV14 and TRBJ1-2; 8 bases align to TRBD1. The junction had 6 bases not matched to a gene; V was cut back by 3 bases and J by 3 bases. The CDR3 is 15 residues long. Germline V gene sequence: CDR1 SGHDN, CDR2 FVKESK. The DNA for the CDR3 is TGTGCCAGCAGCCACCCCGGGACAGGTTACTATGGCTACACCTTC. Protein: CASSHPGTGYYGYTF.

This chain links TRBV4-1 with TRBJ2-4; 7 positions agree with TRBD1. Germline CDR1 reads MGHRA; CDR2 reads YSYEKL. This CDR3 spans 17 amino acids. The V gene end was trimmed by 1 base and the J gene end by 3 bases; junction bases not matched to a gene: 9. CDR3 in amino acids: CASSQGLPTGNKNIQYF. The CDR3 nucleotides are TGCGCCAGCAGCCAAGGCCTGCCGACAGGGAACAAAAACATTCAGTACTTC.

In its sample, this clone was seen a few times. This chain uses TRBV7-3 with TRBJ2-2; 12 bases agree with TRBD2. Trimming removed 5 bases from V and 6 bases from J; junction bases left unmatched: 10. The CDR3 is made up of 17 amino acids. Germline lookup yields CDR1 SGHTA and CDR2 FQGTGA. The CDR3: CASSPTLAGGQAGELFF. DNA for the CDR3: TGTGCCAGCAGCCCCACCCTAGCGGGGGGGCAGGCCGGGGAGCTGTTTTTT.

The rearrangement uses TRBV4-3 and TRBJ2-5; TRBD1 is a possible D gene (6 bases). In germline, CDR1 is LGHNA, CDR2 YSLEER. The V gene lost 0 bases and the J gene lost 2 bases, with 7 bases spanning the gap. The CDR3 consists of 14 residues. CDR3 in amino acids: CASSQEGQQETQYF. The CDR3, as DNA: TGCGCCAGCAGCCAAGAAGGACAGCAAGAGACCCAGTACTTC.

This chain joins TRBV5-4 and TRBJ1-6; D perhaps matches TRBD1 (6 bases). This CDR3 region has 16 residues. V lost 3 bases to trimming and J lost 4 bases, with 14 bases between them. CDR1 is SGHNT, CDR2 YYREEE, per germline (reference sequence). The CDR3 sequence is CASSSDRQAYNSPLHF. The CDR3 nucleotides are TGTGCCAGCAGCTCAGATCGACAGGCTTATAATTCACCCCTCCACTTT.

CDR3 bases: TGCAGCGTGAGGACAGGAGGAAACTCCTACGAGCAGTACTTC. Amino acid sequence: CSVRTGGNSYEQYF. The genes are TRBV29-1 and TRBJ2-7; TRBD1 aligns across 7 bases. This CDR3 comprises 14 residues. Germline trimming cut 6 bases from V and 0 bases from J; bases unmatched to any gene: 8. Germline CDR1 reads SQVTM; CDR2 reads ANQGSEA.

In its sample, this clone was seen once. This sequence joins TRBV3-1 (or the pseudogene TRBV3-2) and TRBJ2-5, with a tentative D call TRBD2 (6 bases). This CDR3 has 16 residues. Trimming left V 4 bases short and J 2 bases short, with 17 bases between. Germline values: CDR1 LGHDT, CDR2 YNNKEL (reference sequence). The CDR3 loop reads CASSRGSLAIQETQYF. The CDR3 nucleotides are TGTGCCAGCAGCCGGGGATCCCTAGCGATACAAGAGACCCAGTACTTC.

CDR3: CASSLTSGGNNEQFF. CDR3 coding DNA: TGTGCCAGCAGCCTTACTAGCGGGGGGAACAATGAGCAGTTCTTC. V is TRBV6-4 and J is TRBJ2-1, with TRBD2 matching 12 bases. Germline loops: CDR1 MRHNA, CDR2 SNTAGT. CDR3 length: 15 residues. After removal of 6 bases from V and 5 bases from J, the junction contained 5 bases not matched to a gene.

The rearrangement links TRBV18 to TRBJ2-7; 12 bases map to TRBD2. The length of the CDR3 is 15 residues. The ends lost 5 bases at V and 6 bases at J; junction bases unmatched: 8. Germline values: CDR1 KGHSH, CDR2 LQKENI. CDR3 protein: CASSSVPSGGAEQYF. CDR3 sequence (DNA): TGTGCCAGCTCATCTGTCCCTAGCGGGGGGGCCGAGCAGTACTTC.

The chain employs TRBV7-2 and TRBJ2-7; D remains ambiguous. The CDR3 is 11 amino acids. V was pared by 8 bases and J by 3 bases, with 8 bases between. Germline-derived CDR1 and CDR2 are SGHTA and FQGNSA. CDR3 in DNA: TGTGCCAGCGGCCCTTACTACGAGCAGTACTTC. Its protein is CASGPYYEQYF.

CDR3 bases: TGTGCCAGCAGCTTGGCTCTCGACACCTATAGCAATCAGCCCCAGCATTTT. Encoded protein: CASSLALDTYSNQPQHF. The chain has TRBV5-8 and TRBJ1-5, with D unclear. Deletions cut 0 bases from V and 0 bases from J, with 13 bases between. Germline CDR1 and CDR2: SGHTS and YDEGEE. This CDR3 has 17 amino acids.

The CDR3 protein is CASSPNPDSHNSPLHF. CDR3 coding DNA: TGTGCCAGCAGCCCCAACCCGGACAGCCATAATTCACCCCTCCACTTT. The chain links TRBV3-1 (or the pseudogene TRBV3-2) to TRBJ1-6; the D gene is possibly TRBD1 (6 bases). The CDR3 extends over 16 amino acids. Trimming left V 4 bases short and J 5 bases short, with 15 bases between. CDR1 and CDR2 (germline): LGHDT, YNNKEL (reference sequence).